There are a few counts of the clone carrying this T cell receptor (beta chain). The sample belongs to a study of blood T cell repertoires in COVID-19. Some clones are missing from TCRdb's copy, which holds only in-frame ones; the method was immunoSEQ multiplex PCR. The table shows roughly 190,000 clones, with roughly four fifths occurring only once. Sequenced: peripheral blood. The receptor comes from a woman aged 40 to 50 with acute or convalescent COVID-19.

CDR3 region: CASSPPDRQNYGYTF. CDR3 nucleotide sequence: TGTGCCAGCAGCCCTCCCGATAGACAGAACTATGGCTACACCTTC. The genes are TRBV28 and TRBJ1-2; TRBD1 might be the D (5 bases). Germline CDR1 and CDR2: MDHEN and SYDVKM. Trimming pared 6 bases from V and 2 bases from J, leaving 16 bases between. The CDR3 spans 15 residues.